This T cell receptor (beta chain) was sequenced in a study of blood T cell repertoires in COVID-19. Trimming left V 3 bases short and J 7 bases short, with 10 bases between. CDR3 length: 13 amino acids. Germline V gives CDR1 SGHTA, CDR2 FQGNSA. Produced via immunoSEQ multiplex PCR; TCRdb's table is partial and in-frame only. The sample holds some 80,000 clones; roughly 90% are singletons and the top ten take roughly 15%. Sequenced input: peripheral blood. The chain couples TRBV7-2 to TRBJ1-5; D gene unclear. The receptor's source is an elderly woman with active or convalescent COVID-19. The CDR3 DNA reads as TGTGCCAGCAGCTTTGAGGGTCCCCAGCCCCAGCATTTT. This codes for CASSFEGPQPQHF.